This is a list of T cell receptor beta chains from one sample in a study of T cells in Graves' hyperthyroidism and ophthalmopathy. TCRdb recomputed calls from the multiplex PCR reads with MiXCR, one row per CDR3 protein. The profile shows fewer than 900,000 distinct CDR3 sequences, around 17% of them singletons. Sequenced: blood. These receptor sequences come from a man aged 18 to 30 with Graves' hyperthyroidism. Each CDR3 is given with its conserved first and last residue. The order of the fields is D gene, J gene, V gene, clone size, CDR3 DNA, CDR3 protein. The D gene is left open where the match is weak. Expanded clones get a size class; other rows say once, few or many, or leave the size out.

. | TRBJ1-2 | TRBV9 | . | TGTGCCAGCAGCGTAGCTGGGGCTTTGGATGGCTACACCTTC | CASSVAGALDGYTF
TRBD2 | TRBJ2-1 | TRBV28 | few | TGTGCCAGCAGCCCCAGACTAGCGACCTACAATGAGCAGTTCTTC | CASSPRLATYNEQFF
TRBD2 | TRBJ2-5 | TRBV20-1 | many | TGCAGTGCTCCAGACGTAGCGGGAGTAGGGGAGACCCAGTACTTC | CSAPDVAGVGETQYF
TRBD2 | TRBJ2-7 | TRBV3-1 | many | TGTGCCAGCAGCCGCCCGGGGGGGCACTACGAGCAGTACTTC | CASSRPGGHYEQYF
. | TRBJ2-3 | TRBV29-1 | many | TGCAGCGCCGGGAGTTTTGGCCCGGGCACAGATACGCAGTATTTT | CSAGSFGPGTDTQYF
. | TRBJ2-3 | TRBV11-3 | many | TGTGCCAGCAGTTTTCAGGCAGATACGCAGTATTTT | CASSFQADTQYF
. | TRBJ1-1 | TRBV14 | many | TGTGCCAGCAGCCAACTCCGGGACCCAATGAACACTGAAGCTTTCTTT | CASSQLRDPMNTEAFF
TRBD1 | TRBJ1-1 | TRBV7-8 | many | TGTGCCAGCAGCCTCGACAGGGGATACACTGAAGCTTTCTTT | CASSLDRGYTEAFF
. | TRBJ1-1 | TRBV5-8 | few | TGTGCCAGCAGCTGGATGAGGTCCACTGAAGCTTTCTTT | CASSWMRSTEAFF
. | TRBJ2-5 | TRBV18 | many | TGTGCCAGCTCACCACAACAAGCGGGGCGGGGGCTGGAAGAGACCCAGTACTTC | CASSPQQAGRGLEETQYF
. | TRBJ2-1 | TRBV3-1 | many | TGTGCCAGCAGCCCCCAGCTCAACGATAGGGATGAGCAGTTCTTC | CASSPQLNDRDEQFF
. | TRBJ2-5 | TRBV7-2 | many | TGTGCCAGCAGCTTAGTGGGCGGGAAAGGGGAGACCCAGTACTTC | CASSLVGGKGETQYF
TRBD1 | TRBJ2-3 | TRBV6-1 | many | TGTGCCAGCAGTCACGGGACAGGGCGAGGCACAGATACGCAGTATTTT | CASSHGTGRGTDTQYF
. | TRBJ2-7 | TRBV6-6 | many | TGTGCCAGCAGTTACTCGGGCCTCGGCTACGAGCAGTACTTC | CASSYSGLGYEQYF
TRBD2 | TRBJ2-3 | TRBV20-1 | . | TGCAGTGCTAGAGCGATGACTAGCGCCAGCACAGATACGCAGTATTTT | CSARAMTSASTDTQYF
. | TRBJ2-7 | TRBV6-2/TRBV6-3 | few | TGTGCCAGGAGTGTGAGGGTTGATCGGGGACTGCGCTACGAGCAGTACTTC | CARSVRVDRGLRYEQYF
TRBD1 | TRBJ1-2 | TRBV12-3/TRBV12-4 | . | TGTGCCAGCAGTTTATCGGGACAGGGAGGCTCTGGCTACACCTTC | CASSLSGQGGSGYTF
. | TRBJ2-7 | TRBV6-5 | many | TGTGCCAGCAGTTACTCCAGAATAATATACGAGCAGTACTTC | CASSYSRIIYEQYF
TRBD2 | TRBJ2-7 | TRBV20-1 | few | TGCAGTGCTGCACCCGCGGAAGGTTTCGGGACGGGGGGGTGGGAGCAGTACTTC | CSAAPAEGFGTGGWEQYF
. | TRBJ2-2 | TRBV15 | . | TGTGCCACCAGCAGGCGGGCTAAGCTGTTTTTT | CATSRRAKLFF
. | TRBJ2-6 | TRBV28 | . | TGTGCCAGCACCACAGATTCTGGGGCCAACGTCCTGACTTTC | CASTTDSGANVLTF
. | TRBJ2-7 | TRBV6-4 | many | TGTGCCAGCAGTGACTCGGAGCGGACCTCCTACGAGCAGTACTTC | CASSDSERTSYEQYF
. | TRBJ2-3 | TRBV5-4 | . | TGTGCCAGCAGCTTTAGTCCCCCAGATACGCAGTATTTT | CASSFSPPDTQYF
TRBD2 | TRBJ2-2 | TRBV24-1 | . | TGTGCCACCAGTGGCGCGCTAGCGGTCGCGAACACCGGGGAGCTGTTTTTT | CATSGALAVANTGELFF
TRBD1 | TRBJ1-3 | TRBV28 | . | TGTGCCAGCAGTAACACAGGGGGCCCTGGAAACACCATATATTTT | CASSNTGGPGNTIYF
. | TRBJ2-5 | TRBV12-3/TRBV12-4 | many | TGTGCCAGCAGGGGCCGGGGCGAGACCCAGTACTTC | CASRGRGETQYF
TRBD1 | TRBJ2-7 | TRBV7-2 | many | TGTGCCAGCAGCTTACCGCTTGGGCCAGGGGGCTACGAGCAGTACTTC | CASSLPLGPGGYEQYF
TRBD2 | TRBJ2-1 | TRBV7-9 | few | TGTGCCAGCAGCGCCGGACTAGCGGGAGTTCATGAGCAGTTCTTC | CASSAGLAGVHEQFF
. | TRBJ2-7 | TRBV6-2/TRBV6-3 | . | TGTGCCAGCAGTTACTACAGGGCTGTCGAGCAGTACTTC | CASSYYRAVEQYF
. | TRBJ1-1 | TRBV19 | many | TGTGCCAGTAGTATTGGCAGGGGGAACACTGAAGCTTTCTTT | CASSIGRGNTEAFF
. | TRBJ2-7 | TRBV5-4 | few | TGTGCCAGCACCCGGGACCTATTCGAATTTAGCTCCTACGAGCAGTACTTC | CASTRDLFEFSSYEQYF
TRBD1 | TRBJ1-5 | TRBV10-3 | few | TGTGCCATCAGTGAACGGGGAGGGACAGGGAATCAGCCCCAGCATTTT | CAISERGGTGNQPQHF
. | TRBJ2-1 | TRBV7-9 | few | TGTGCCAGCAGCTTAGGGGCAGGGCTGGGGAATGAGCAGTTCTTC | CASSLGAGLGNEQFF
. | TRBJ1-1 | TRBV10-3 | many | TGTGCCATCAGTGAGCGTTTAACGACAACGAACACTGAAGCTTTCTTT | CAISERLTTTNTEAFF
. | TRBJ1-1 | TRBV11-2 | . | TGTGCCAGCAGCTCATTACAGGGAATGCGCCGTGAAGCTTTCTTT | CASSSLQGMRREAFF
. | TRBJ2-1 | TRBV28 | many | TGTGCCAGCATGGGACGGAACTCCTACAATGAGCAGTTCTTC | CASMGRNSYNEQFF
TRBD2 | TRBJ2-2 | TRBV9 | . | TGTGCCAGCAGCGTTTACCCGGGACTAGCGGGAGCCGCGAACACCGGGGAGCTGTTTTTT | CASSVYPGLAGAANTGELFF
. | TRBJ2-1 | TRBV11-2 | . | TGTGCCAGCAGCTTAGATCGGTATAGCAATGAGCAGTTCTTC | CASSLDRYSNEQFF
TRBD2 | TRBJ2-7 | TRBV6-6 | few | TGTGCCAGCAGTTACCGTCCCGGGGAGGGAGAGCAGTACTTC | CASSYRPGEGEQYF
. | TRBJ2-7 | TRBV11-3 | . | TGTGCCAGCAGCTTCAGTACAGGTCAAATCTCCTACGAGCAGTACTTC | CASSFSTGQISYEQYF
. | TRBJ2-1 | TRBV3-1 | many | TGTGCCAGCAGCCACCTCGGGGTAGCGGCTAGCTCCTACAATGAGCAGTTCTTC | CASSHLGVAASSYNEQFF
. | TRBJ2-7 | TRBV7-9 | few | TGTGCCAGCAGCTTAGGGCGGCCTGAGCAGTACTTC | CASSLGRPEQYF
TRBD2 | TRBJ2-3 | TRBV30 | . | TGTGCCTGGAGTCCTGGGCTAGCGGGGTTCACAGATACGCAGTATTTT | CAWSPGLAGFTDTQYF
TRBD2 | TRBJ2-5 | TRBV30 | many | TGTGCCTGGGGGCCTGGGATAGCGGGGTCTGGGACCCAGTACTTC | CAWGPGIAGSGTQYF
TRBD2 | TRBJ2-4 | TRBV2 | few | TGTGCCAGCAGCTTACTAGCGCTAGCCAAAAACATTCAGTACTTC | CASSLLALAKNIQYF
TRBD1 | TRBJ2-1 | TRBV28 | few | TGTGCCAGCAGTTTGCGGACAGGGGGTCCGTTCTTC | CASSLRTGGPFF
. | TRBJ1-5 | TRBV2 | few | TGTGCCAGCAGCAGGGATAGATATAGCAATCAGCCCCAGCATTTT | CASSRDRYSNQPQHF
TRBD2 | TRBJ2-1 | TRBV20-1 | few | TGCAGTGCTCTAAGGGGGACTAGCAGAGTAGAAGAGCAGTTCTTC | CSALRGTSRVEEQFF
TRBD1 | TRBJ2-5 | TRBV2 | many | TGTGCCAGCAGTACCGGGACAGGGGAACCATCCCAAGAGACCCAGTACTTC | CASSTGTGEPSQETQYF
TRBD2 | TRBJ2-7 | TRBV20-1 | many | TGCAGTGCTCGACTAGCGGGAGAAATCTACGAGCAGTACTTC | CSARLAGEIYEQYF
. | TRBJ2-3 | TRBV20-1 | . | TGCAGTGCTAGCTACAGGGCAGATACGCAGTATTTT | CSASYRADTQYF
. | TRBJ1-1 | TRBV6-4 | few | TGTGCCACTCGTAAAGAGGCTAGGAACACTGAAGCTTTCTTT | CATRKEARNTEAFF
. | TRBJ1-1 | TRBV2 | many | TGTGCCAGCATGTCCACAGGAAACACTGAAGCTTTCTTT | CASMSTGNTEAFF
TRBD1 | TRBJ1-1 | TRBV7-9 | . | TGTGCCAGCAGGGGACAGGGGGTGGACACTGAAGCTTTCTTT | CASRGQGVDTEAFF
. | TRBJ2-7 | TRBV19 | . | TGTGCCAGTACCCAGAGGTGGGGCAGGACCTACGAGCAGTACTTC | CASTQRWGRTYEQYF
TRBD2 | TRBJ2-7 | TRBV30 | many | TGTGCCTGGAGTCCTGGACTAGCGGGAGCGTACTACGAGCAGTACTTC | CAWSPGLAGAYYEQYF
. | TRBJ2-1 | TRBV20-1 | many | TGCAGTGCTAGAGATCGGCAGGAGCCCTCTTACAATGAGCAGTTCTTC | CSARDRQEPSYNEQFF
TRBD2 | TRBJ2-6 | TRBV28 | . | TGTGCCAGCAGTTCGAGGACTAGCGGGAGTTCCCCGGGAGGGGCCAACGTCCTGACTTTC | CASSSRTSGSSPGGANVLTF
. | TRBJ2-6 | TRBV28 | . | TGTGCCAGCAGTTCGACGGACGGACGACGCTCTGGGGCCAACGTCCTGACTTTC | CASSSTDGRRSGANVLTF
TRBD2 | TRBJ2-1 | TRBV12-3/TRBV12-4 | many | TGTGCCAGCAACCAACTAGCGGGGGAGCAGTTCTTC | CASNQLAGEQFF